This T cell receptor beta chain was found in a study of CD8 T cells in Susac syndrome (dated by TCRdb to the late 2010s). In the study overall: Whether CD8+ T cell activation and differentiation in Susac syndrome was antigen driven was tested using repertoire sequencing. Clonality of the CD8+ T cell repertoire was compared between over 10 healthy donors, roughly 14 Susac syndrome patients and 15 multiple sclerosis patients.

RNA was extracted using the RNeasy kit, and roughly 0.5 to 1 microgram was reverse transcribed with random hexamers. TCR beta CDR3 regions were amplified with the immunoSEQ multiplex PCR assay covering 54 Vbeta and 13 Jbeta segments. PCR amplification bias was corrected by using a synthetic template baseline for primer optimization and computational correction. The study's processing was this. Reads were annotated to V, D and J genes per IMGT and analyzed with immunoSEQ Analyzer, keeping only productive sequences. Clonality was calculated as one minus the Shannon entropy normalized by log2 of the number of productive unique sequences. Public and private clones were assessed among the 100 most prevalent clones of each patient and control. Clones were defined as Susac-specific if absent from the healthy and MS cohorts, from 1052 published viral clones and from other ImmuneACCESS disease sequences. Starting from the raw public reads, TCRdb applied fastp trimming at Q25, assembled clones with MiXCR and retained in-frame beta chains. Rows with one shared CDR3 protein collapse into an entry with the most common genes and DNA. Clone size and V and J calls follow TCRdb, not the original study. Counted in this sample were 150,000 to 160,000 distinct CDR3 sequences; 90% to 95% of them appeared once. Over 0.2% of the sample goes to the ten largest clones.

Peripheral blood CD8+ and CD4+ T cells from healthy donors, Susac syndrome patients and multiple sclerosis patients were profiled using high-throughput TCR beta sequencing. Multiple sclerosis controls were treatment-naive patients with stable or active relapsing-remitting disease fulfilling revised McDonald criteria. Bulk CD8+ and CD4+ T cells were purified by magnetic negative isolation, whereas CD8+ TEMRA cells were enriched by FACS. Blood was drawn into EDTA tubes, processed within 24 hours, and PBMCs were isolated by density gradient centrifugation. PBMCs intended for TCR sequencing were cryopreserved in liquid nitrogen and were subsequently thawed in a 37 degrees C water bath. A purity of at least 90% was achieved for sorted or isolated CD4+, CD8+ and CD8+ TEMRA cells. Worth noting for this clonotype: Its antigen specificity is not known. The input lacks base qualities; no much larger clone sits a single base away.

The trim is 0 bases for V and 6 bases for J, with a gap of 15 bases between the germline ends. Taken from cysteine to phenylalanine, the CDR3 has 15 residues. The only DNA kept is the CDR3, 45 bases in frame from the first base. The germline V gene (reference sequence) sets CDR1 to DFQATT and CDR2 to SNEGSKA. Study-level results and caveats: The study acknowledged that relatively few individuals were included in the TCR sequencing and HLA analysis.

Input material: CD8+ T cells from PBMCs. This sequence was found in a human donor with multiple sclerosis. The chain was built from TRBV20-1 and TRBJ1-5; TRBD1 is a possible D gene, resting on 6 matching bases. The DNA sequence reads TGCAGTGCTAGAGATAAGACAGGACCCCGTCAGCCCCAGCATTTT. This is translated as CSARDKTGPRQPQHF.